These 8 T cell receptor beta chains were all obtained from the same sample, sequenced in a study of cytomegalovirus exposure and HLA in healthy donors. The primer mix had 60 Vbeta and 13 Jbeta primers. Produced via immunoSEQ multiplex PCR; TCRdb's table is partial and in-frame only. The sample has about 70,000 clones; roughly 74% are singletons. Sequencing was performed on PBMCs. The receptor source for this set is a human donor in good health.

In this sample, this clone turned up once. V is TRBV6-5 and J is TRBJ2-7; a possible D gene is TRBD2 (6 bases). Germline V gene lookup returns CDR1 MNHEY and CDR2 SVGAGI. This CDR3 has 14 residues. Between the trimmed V and J ends, which lost 2 bases and 0 bases, there was a span of 8 bases. This CDR3 is CASSYGGNSYEQYF. Written as DNA, the CDR3 is TGTGCCAGCAGTTACGGCGGGAACTCCTACGAGCAGTACTTC.

This sequence joins TRBV30 and TRBJ1-2; possible D gene TRBD1, 6 bases. The CDR3 length is 11 residues. Trimming left V 4 bases short and J 8 bases short, with 11 bases between. CDR1 is GTSNPN and CDR2 is SVGIG in the germline V gene (reference sequence). The CDR3 nucleotides are TGTGCCTGGACAGGGGTATGCGGCTACACCTTC. This codes for CAWTGVCGYTF. The entire variable domain, with the rest obtained from reference TRBV30 and TRBJ1-2, is as follows: SQTIHQWPATLVQPVGSPLSLECTVEGTSNPNLYWYRQAAGRGLQLLFYSVGIGQISSEVPQNLSASRPQDRQFILSSKKLLLSDSGFYLCAWTGVCGYTFGSGTRLTVV.

The chain joins TRBV5-1 to TRBJ2-3; D unresolved. V was trimmed by 1 base and J by 6 bases, leaving 12 bases between them. The CDR3 spans 14 residues. The germline V gene has CDR1 SGHRS and CDR2 YFSETQ. DNA of the CDR3: TGCGCCAGCAGCTTGAGGAGAGGATCCGATACGCAGTATTTT. It specifies CASSLRRGSDTQYF.

This clone turned up a few times. Other DNA sequences within the sample encode an identical CDR3. The genes are TRBV4-1 and TRBJ2-7, with 10 bases fitting TRBD2. This CDR3 spans 15 amino acids. V lost 3 bases, J lost 1 base, and 3 bases stayed unmatched. Germline CDR1 is MGHRA and CDR2 is YSYEKL. The CDR3 here is CASSHPTSGSYEQYF. In DNA form, the CDR3 reads TGCGCCAGCAGCCACCCGACTAGCGGGTCCTACGAGCAGTACTTC.

The V and J genes are TRBV5-4 and TRBJ2-1, with TRBD1 matching 7 bases. From germline, CDR1 is SGHNT and CDR2 YYREEE (reference sequence). CDR3 length: 13 amino acids. J was trimmed by 6 bases and V by 4 bases; bases with no gene match: 4. The chain's CDR3 is CASSLGQLNEQFF. In nucleotides, the CDR3 is TGTGCCAGCAGCCTGGGACAGCTCAATGAGCAGTTCTTC.

The V call is TRBV27, the J call TRBJ2-2, with a possible D match to TRBD1 (6 bases). V was shortened by 2 bases and J by 3 bases, with 13 bases between the two germline ends. Germline V gene data show CDR1 as MNHEY and CDR2 as SMNVEV (reference sequence). This CDR3 comprises 16 residues. The chain's CDR3 is CASSLQDRGYTGELFF. CDR3 coding DNA: TGTGCCAGCAGTTTACAGGACAGAGGATACACCGGGGAGCTGTTTTTT.

The chain combines TRBV9 with TRBJ2-1; 9 nucleotides line up with TRBD2. Trimming at V came to 4 bases and at J to 4 bases, leaving 6 bases not matched to a gene. The CDR3 totals 15 residues. Germline CDR1 reads SGDLS; CDR2 reads YYNGEE. In DNA form, the CDR3 reads TGTGCCAGCAGCCCTAGCGGGGATAGTTACAATGAGCAGTTCTTC. This codes for CASSPSGDSYNEQFF. The variable domain in full, completed from reference TRBV9 and TRBJ2-1, reads DSGVTQTPKHLITATGQRVTLRCSPRSGDLSVYWYQQSLDQGLQFLIQYYNGEERAKGNILERFSAQQFPDLHSELNLSSLELGDSALYFCASSPSGDSYNEQFFGPGTRLTVL.

This rearrangement joins TRBV11-2 to TRBJ2-3, with 12 positions matching TRBD2. The CDR3 runs to 16 residues. Germline values: CDR1 SGHAT, CDR2 FQNNGV. V shed 5 bases, J shed 5 bases, and the junction held 8 bases outside the gene matches. This CDR3 is CASSPGLAGVGDTQYF. The CDR3 region has the DNA TGTGCCAGCAGCCCGGGACTAGCGGGTGTTGGAGATACGCAGTATTTT.